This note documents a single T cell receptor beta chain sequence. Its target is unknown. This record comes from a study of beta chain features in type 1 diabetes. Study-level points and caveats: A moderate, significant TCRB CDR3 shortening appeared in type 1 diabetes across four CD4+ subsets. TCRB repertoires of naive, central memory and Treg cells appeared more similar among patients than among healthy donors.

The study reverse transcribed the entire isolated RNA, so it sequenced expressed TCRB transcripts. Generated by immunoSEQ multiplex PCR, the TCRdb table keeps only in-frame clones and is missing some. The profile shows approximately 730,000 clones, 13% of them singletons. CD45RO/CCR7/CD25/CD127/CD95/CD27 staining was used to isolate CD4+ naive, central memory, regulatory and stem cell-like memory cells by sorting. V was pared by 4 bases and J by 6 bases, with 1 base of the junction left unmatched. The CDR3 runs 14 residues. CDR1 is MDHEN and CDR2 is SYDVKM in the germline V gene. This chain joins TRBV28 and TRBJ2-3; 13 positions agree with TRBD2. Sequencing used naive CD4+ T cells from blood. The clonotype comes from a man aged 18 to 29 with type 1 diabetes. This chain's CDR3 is CASSSTSGGDTQYF. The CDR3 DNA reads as TGTGCCAGCAGTTCGACTAGCGGGGGGGATACGCAGTATTTT.